Sequencing of this TCR beta chain was carried out in a study of T cell responses to AZD1222 COVID-19 vaccine. The study, taken as a whole, reports: Researchers report vaccine-associated CD4 TCRs spanning spike, with dominance at 160-218 and 743-854.

CDR1 and CDR2 (germline): SGHKS, YYEKEE (reference sequence). The V segment lost 4 bases and the J segment 0 bases; nucleotides outside the gene matches: 6. The CDR3 is 15 amino acids. Clones were read by immunoSEQ multiplex PCR, and TCRdb kept only the in-frame ones, dropping some. The sample yields roughly 110,000 clones, around 90% seen once. On this clone itself: Its antigen is undetermined.

The sequence came from an adult in good health. The sample consisted of peripheral blood, taken on day 0 of AZD1222 vaccination. The V gene is TRBV5-5, the J gene TRBJ1-1; 7 nucleotides align to TRBD1. The CDR3 region has the DNA TGTGCCAGCAGCCCGGGACAGTTTTTGAACACTGAAGCTTTCTTT. This gives the protein CASSPGQFLNTEAFF.